The T cell receptor beta chain described here comes from a study of PD-L1 blockade in urothelial cancer. TCRdb's table, derived via immunoSEQ multiplex PCR, lists solely in-frame clones and lacks some. In the table there are 49,000 or so clones, roughly 86% of which are singletons. Time point of the sample: pretreatment peripheral blood. Germline V gives CDR1 MGHDK, CDR2 SYGVNS. V lost 4 bases to trimming and J lost 3 bases, with 16 bases between them. The CDR3 has 15 amino acids. This chain links TRBV25-1 with TRBJ2-7; D is ambiguous. This receptor was identified in a man aged 60-69 years with urothelial cancer. The starting material was PBMCs, obtained around atezolizumab (anti-PD-L1) treatment. The CDR3 loop is CASSGSSRGDYEQYF. Here the CDR3 DNA reads TGTGCCAGCAGTGGATCGTCGCGTGGAGACTACGAGCAGTACTTC.